This T cell receptor beta chain was identified in a study of T cell responses to AZD1222 COVID-19 vaccine. Study-level points and caveats: Variant regions that are unmutated are reportedly the target of nearly half of spike-specific TCRs. White British people made up most donors, females outnumbered males, and clonal diversity was possibly underestimated.

Per germline, CDR1 KGHSH and CDR2 LQKENI. There are 14 residues in the CDR3. V lost 4 bases, J lost 6 bases, and 10 bases lay in between. Only in-frame clones appear in the TCRdb table, and some are missing; sequencing was by immunoSEQ multiplex PCR. The repertoire consists of some 150,000 clones, with 82% occurring once and the leading ten covering around 4.1%. Worth noting for this clone: Its antigen is as yet unknown.

The chain employs TRBV18 and TRBJ1-6; D remains unclear. The sequence derives from an adult in good health. The sample consisted of peripheral blood, taken on day 0 of MenACWY control vaccination. The CDR3 DNA is TGTGCCAGCTCACTGGACTCATTTAATTCACCCCTCCACTTT. Translated: CASSLDSFNSPLHF.